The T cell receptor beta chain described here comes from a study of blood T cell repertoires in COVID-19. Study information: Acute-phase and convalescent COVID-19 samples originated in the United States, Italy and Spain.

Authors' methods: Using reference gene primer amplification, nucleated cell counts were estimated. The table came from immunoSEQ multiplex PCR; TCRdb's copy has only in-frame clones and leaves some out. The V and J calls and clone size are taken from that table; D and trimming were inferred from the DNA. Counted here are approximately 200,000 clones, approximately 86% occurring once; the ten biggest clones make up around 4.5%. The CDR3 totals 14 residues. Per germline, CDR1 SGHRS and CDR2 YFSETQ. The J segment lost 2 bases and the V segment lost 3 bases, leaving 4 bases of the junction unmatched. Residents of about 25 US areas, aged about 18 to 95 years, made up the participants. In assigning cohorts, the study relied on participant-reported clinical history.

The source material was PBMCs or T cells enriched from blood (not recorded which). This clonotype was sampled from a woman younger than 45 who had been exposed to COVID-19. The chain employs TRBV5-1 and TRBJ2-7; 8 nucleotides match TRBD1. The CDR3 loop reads CASSSLDRAYEQYF. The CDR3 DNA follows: TGCGCCAGCAGCTCCTTGGACAGGGCCTACGAGCAGTACTTC.